Listed here are 17 T cell receptor beta chains from one sample, sequenced in a study of blood T cell repertoires in COVID-19. Measured with immunoSEQ multiplex PCR; TCRdb has only the in-frame clones, and not every one. The sample lists fewer than 300,000 clones; approximately 89% were seen once. Sequencing was done on a sample of peripheral blood. The receptors come from a woman aged 25-40 years with COVID-19, enrolled during active disease.

The CDR3 DNA reads as TGTGCCAGCAGCTTAGCGCTTGGGGAGAGCAATCAGCCCCAGCATTTT. Protein product: CASSLALGESNQPQHF. The V gene is TRBV7-9, the J gene TRBJ1-5; D not resolved. CDR1 is SEHNR and CDR2 is FQNEAQ in the germline V gene (reference sequence). The CDR3 extends over 16 amino acids. V lost 0 bases and J lost 1, with 10 bases in between.

DNA of the CDR3: TGTGCCAGCGAGGGGCCGGGACAGGGCATCTATGGCTACACCTTC. Translating gives CASEGPGQGIYGYTF. V and J are TRBV28 and TRBJ1-2, with 9 positions matching TRBD1. CDR3 length: 15 amino acids. V dropped 8 bases and J dropped 4; count of bases not matched to a gene: 11. The germline V gene has CDR1 MDHEN and CDR2 SYDVKM.

The gene calls are TRBV5-1 and TRBJ1-2; possible D gene TRBD1, 6 bases. CDR3 length: 14 amino acids. The V end lost 5 bases, the J end lost 4 bases, and 15 bases lay between the germline ends. Germline CDR1 reads SGHRS; CDR2 reads YFSETQ. The CDR3 nucleotides are TGCGCCAGCAGTCCCGCAGGGGAGGGCTATGGCTACACCTTC. Residues: CASSPAGEGYGYTF.

The gene calls are TRBV5-4 and TRBJ2-7; TRBD1 aligns across 9 bases. From germline, CDR1 is SGHNT and CDR2 YYREEE (reference sequence). The CDR3 has 15 residues. V lost 4 bases, J lost 2 bases, and 7 bases stayed unmatched. CDR3 loop: CASSLGTGLAYEQYF. The CDR3 region has the DNA TGTGCCAGCAGCCTGGGGACAGGGTTGGCCTACGAGCAGTACTTC. Variable domain in full (rest from reference TRBV5-4 and TRBJ2-7): ETGVTQSPTHLIKTRGQQVTLRCSSQSGHNTVSWYQQALGQGPQFIFQYYREEENGRGNFPPRFSGLQFPNYSSELNVNALELDDSALYLCASSLGTGLAYEQYFGPGTRLTVT.

This chain joins TRBV10-1 and TRBJ2-1, with 8 bases aligning to TRBD1. Germline lookup yields CDR1 WNHNN and CDR2 SYGVQD (reference sequence). The V segment lost 3 bases and the J segment 8 bases; nucleotides outside the gene matches: 3. CDR3 size: 13 residues. The CDR3 nucleotides read TGCGCCAGCAGTGACAGGGGGCTCGATGAGCAGTTCTTC. Its protein is CASSDRGLDEQFF.

The J gene is TRBJ1-5, the V gene TRBV7-2; unclear D gene. Germline CDR1 and CDR2: SGHTA and FQGNSA. The ends were cut back, 2 bases at V and 5 bases at J, with 7 bases in the middle. CDR3 length equals 13 residues. The CDR3 bases are TGTGCCAGCAGCTTATGGGGAGATCAGCCCCAGCATTTT. Protein sequence: CASSLWGDQPQHF.

This chain connects TRBV5-1 to TRBJ2-2, with 10 bases matching TRBD1. V lost 4 bases, J lost 5 bases, and 8 bases stayed unmatched. Germline V gives CDR1 SGHRS, CDR2 YFSETQ. The length of the CDR3 is 16 residues. The chain's CDR3 is CASSLSDRGLTGELFF. In nucleotides, the CDR3 is TGCGCCAGCAGCCTATCCGACAGGGGGCTTACCGGGGAGCTGTTTTTT.

The chain recombines TRBV12-3 or TRBV12-4 with TRBJ1-5; D gene uncertain. V was shortened by 6 bases and J by 5 bases, with 11 bases between the two germline ends. The CDR3 spans 13 residues. DNA for the CDR3: TGTGCCAGCAGAGTCGGGAGGGATCAGCCCCAGCATTTT. As protein: CASRVGRDQPQHF.

V usage is TRBV5-4 and J usage is TRBJ1-6; D unresolved. The V gene lost 3 bases and the J gene lost 7 bases, with 11 bases spanning the gap. The CDR3 consists of 14 residues. The germline V gene has CDR1 SGHNT and CDR2 YYREEE (reference sequence). CDR3 bases: TGTGCCAGCAGCTCCGGACGGGAGAATTCACCCCTCCACTTT. Encoded protein: CASSSGRENSPLHF.

The chain carries TRBV19 and TRBJ2-1, with TRBD2 identical over 10 bases. Unmatched junction bases numbered 12, after V lost 7 bases and J lost 3 bases. Germline V gives CDR1 LNHDA, CDR2 SQIVND (reference sequence). The CDR3 is made up of 17 amino acids. The CDR3 spells CASTGGPGLALYNEQFF. The CDR3, as DNA: TGTGCCAGTACCGGGGGACCGGGACTAGCGCTCTACAATGAGCAGTTCTTC. Complete variable domain (other parts from reference TRBV19 and TRBJ2-1): DGGITQSPKYLFRKEGQNVTLSCEQNLNHDAMYWYRQDPGQGLRLIYYSQIVNDFQKGDIAEGYSVSREKKESFPLTVTSAQKNPTAFYLCASTGGPGLALYNEQFFGPGTRLTVL.

This clone was found a few times. This rearrangement joins TRBV5-5 to TRBJ1-3, with D unclear. Germline values: CDR1 SGHKS, CDR2 YYEKEE (reference sequence). Trimming took off 2 bases at V and 1 base at J, with 13 bases between the two ends. This CDR3 is built from 16 residues. The CDR3 DNA is TGTGCCAGCAGCTTAGAAGTTTTTCGGTCTGGAAACACCATATATTTT. Translation: CASSLEVFRSGNTIYF.

The chain employs TRBV28 and TRBJ1-6; D perhaps matches TRBD1 (6 bases). In germline, CDR1 is MDHEN, CDR2 SYDVKM. V lost 2 bases, J lost 6 bases, and 14 bases lay in between. The CDR3 is 16 residues long. This chain's CDR3 is CASSLLYRDSNSPLHF. CDR3 coding DNA: TGTGCCAGCAGTTTACTCTACAGGGATTCTAATTCACCCCTCCACTTT. The variable domain in full, completed from reference TRBV28 and TRBJ1-6, reads DVKVTQSSRYLVKRTGEKVFLECVQDMDHENMFWYRQDPGLGLRLIYFSYDVKMKEKGDIPEGYSVSREKKERFSLILESASTNQTSMYLCASSLLYRDSNSPLHFGNGTRLTVT.

The chain is built from TRBV6-4 and TRBJ2-1; D gene uncertain. With 2 bases removed from V and 5 bases from J, the gap between germline ends came to 16 bases. Germline values: CDR1 MRHNA, CDR2 SNTAGT. CDR3 size: 16 residues. The CDR3, as DNA: TGTGCCAGCAGTGACGGGCCTGTGGGTCAGAACAATGAGCAGTTCTTC. It encodes CASSDGPVGQNNEQFF.

CDR3 DNA sequence: TGTGCCATCAGCCCCGGGGGGACTGAAGCTTTCTTT. Protein product: CAISPGGTEAFF. V and J are TRBV10-3 and TRBJ1-1, with D tentatively TRBD1 (5 bases). Trimming left V 6 bases short and J 5 bases short, with 10 bases between. CDR3 length equals 12 residues. The germline V gene encodes CDR1 ENHRY and CDR2 SYGVKD.

The chain is built from TRBV15 and TRBJ2-7; TRBD1 matches at 7 bases. V lost 1 base, J lost 6 bases, and 9 bases stayed unmatched. CDR3 length: 15 amino acids. Germline CDR1 and CDR2: LNHNV and YYDKDF (reference sequence). DNA for the CDR3: TGTGCCACCAGCAGAGGACAGGGACGGGACGCCGAGCAGTACTTC. As protein: CATSRGQGRDAEQYF.

V and J are TRBV28 and TRBJ2-2, with a tentative D call TRBD1 (5 bases). V lost 4 bases, J lost 1 base, and 7 bases lay in between. The germline V gene has CDR1 MDHEN and CDR2 SYDVKM. This CDR3 spans 14 amino acids. The chain's CDR3 is CASSSTGNTGELFF. CDR3 bases: TGTGCCAGCAGTTCAACAGGGAACACCGGGGAGCTGTTTTTT.

The V gene is TRBV5-4, the J gene TRBJ1-2, with D possibly TRBD1 on 6 matching bases. This CDR3 is 15 amino acids long. V gave up 3 bases and J gave up 5 bases, with 17 bases separating them. Germline V CDR1 and CDR2: SGHNT, YYREEE (reference sequence). This CDR3 reads CASSYWDNRVYGYTF. CDR3 bases: TGTGCCAGCAGCTATTGGGACAATCGGGTGTATGGCTACACCTTC. Full variable domain (rest looked up from reference TRBV5-4 and TRBJ1-2): ETGVTQSPTHLIKTRGQQVTLRCSSQSGHNTVSWYQQALGQGPQFIFQYYREEENGRGNFPPRFSGLQFPNYSSELNVNALELDDSALYLCASSYWDNRVYGYTFGSGTRLTVV.